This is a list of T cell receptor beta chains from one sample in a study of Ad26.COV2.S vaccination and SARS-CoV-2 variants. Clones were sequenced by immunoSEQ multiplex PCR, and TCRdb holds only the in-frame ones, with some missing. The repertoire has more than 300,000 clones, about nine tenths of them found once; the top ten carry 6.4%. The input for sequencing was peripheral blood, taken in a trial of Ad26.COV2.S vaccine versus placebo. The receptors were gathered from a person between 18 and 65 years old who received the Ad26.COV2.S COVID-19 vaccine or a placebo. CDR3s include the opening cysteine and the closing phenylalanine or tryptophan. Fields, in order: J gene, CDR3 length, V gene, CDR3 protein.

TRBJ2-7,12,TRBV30,CAWSARRGTQYF
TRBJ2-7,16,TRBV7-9,CASSLVGLVVSYEQYF
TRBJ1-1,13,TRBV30,CAWSQTRQGEAFF
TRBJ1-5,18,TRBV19,CASSIGVPEVFSNQPQHF
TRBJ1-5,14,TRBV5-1,CASSFGTENQPQHF
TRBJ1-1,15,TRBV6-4,CASSTEEGGTTEAFF
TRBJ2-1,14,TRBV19,CASSFRRTGKEQFF
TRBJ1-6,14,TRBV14,CASSSGTGNSPLHF
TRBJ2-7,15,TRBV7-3,CASSLGHGEGYEQYF
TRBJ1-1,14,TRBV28,CASTPGEANTEAFF
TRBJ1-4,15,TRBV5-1,CASSLGGSTNEKLFF
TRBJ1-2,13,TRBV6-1,CASSDRTGYGYTF
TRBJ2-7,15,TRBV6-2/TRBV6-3,CASSYAAPSRYEQYF
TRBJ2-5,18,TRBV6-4,CASSDCRDRVKLGETQYF
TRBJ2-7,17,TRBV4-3,CASSPLLAGPAIYEQYF
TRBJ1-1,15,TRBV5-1,CASSLAGTGGTEAFF
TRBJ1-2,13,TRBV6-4,CASSRDRFYGYTF
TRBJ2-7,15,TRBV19,CASRAELGGSYEQYF
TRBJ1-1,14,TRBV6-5,CASGETGMNTEAFF
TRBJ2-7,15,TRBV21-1,CASSILGGAFGEQYF
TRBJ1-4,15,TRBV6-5,CASTPYRGANEKLFF
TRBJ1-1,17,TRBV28,CASSSTGTGTRDTEAFF
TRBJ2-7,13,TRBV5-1,CASSLAPAYEQYF
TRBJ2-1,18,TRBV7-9,CASSLVVGGGISYNEQFF